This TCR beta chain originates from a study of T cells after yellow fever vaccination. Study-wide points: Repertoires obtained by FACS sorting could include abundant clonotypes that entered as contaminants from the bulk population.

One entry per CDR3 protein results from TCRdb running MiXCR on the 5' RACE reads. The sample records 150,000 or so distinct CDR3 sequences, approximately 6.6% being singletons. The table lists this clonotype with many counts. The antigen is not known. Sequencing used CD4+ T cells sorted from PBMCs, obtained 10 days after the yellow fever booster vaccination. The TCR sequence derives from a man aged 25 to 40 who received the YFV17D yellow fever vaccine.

As DNA, the CDR3 is TGCAGCGTCGGCGGGACACCTGAGAGCTCCTACGAGCAGTACTTC. It translates to CSVGGTPESSYEQYF. V gene TRBV29-1 combines with J gene TRBJ2-7; either TRBD1 or TRBD2 may supply D (6 bases each). The germline V gene has CDR1 SQVTM and CDR2 ANQGSEA. Trimming stripped 6 bases from V and 0 bases from J, with 18 bases between. This CDR3 spans 15 amino acids.